This T cell receptor beta chain was sequenced during a study of cytomegalovirus exposure and HLA in healthy donors. Trimming removed 0 bases at V and 3 bases at J, with 12 bases between. This CDR3 has 15 residues. CDR1 is SEHNR and CDR2 is FQNEAQ in the germline V gene (reference sequence). This clone has only a few counts. Use of 60 Vbeta and 13 Jbeta primers characterized the PCR. Using immunoSEQ multiplex PCR, the repertoire was profiled, and TCRdb retains in-frame clones only, with some absent. The sample has more than 150,000 clones, roughly 77% seen once. The TCR sequence derives from a woman aged 25 to 45 in good health and CMV-seropositive. Source material: PBMCs. The chain is built from TRBV7-9 and TRBJ2-7, with D maybe TRBD1 (5 bases). The CDR3 spells CASSLAATEDYEQYF. The CDR3 DNA sequence: TGTGCCAGCAGCTTAGCGGCGACAGAAGACTACGAGCAGTACTTC.